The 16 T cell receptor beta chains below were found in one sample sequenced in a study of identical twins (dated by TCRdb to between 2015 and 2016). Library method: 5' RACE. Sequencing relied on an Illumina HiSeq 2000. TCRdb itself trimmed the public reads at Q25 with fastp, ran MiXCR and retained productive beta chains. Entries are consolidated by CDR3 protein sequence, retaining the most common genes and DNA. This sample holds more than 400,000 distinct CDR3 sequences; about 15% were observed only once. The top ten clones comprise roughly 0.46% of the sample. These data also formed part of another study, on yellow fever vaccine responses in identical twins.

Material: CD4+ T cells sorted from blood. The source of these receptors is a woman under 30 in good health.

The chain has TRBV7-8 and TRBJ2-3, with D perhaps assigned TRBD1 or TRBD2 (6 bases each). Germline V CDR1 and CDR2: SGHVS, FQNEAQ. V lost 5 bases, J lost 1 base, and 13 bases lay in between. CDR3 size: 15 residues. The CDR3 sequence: CASSIGGKGTDTQYF. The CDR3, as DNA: TGTGCCAGCAGCATAGGGGGGAAAGGCACAGATACGCAGTATTTT.

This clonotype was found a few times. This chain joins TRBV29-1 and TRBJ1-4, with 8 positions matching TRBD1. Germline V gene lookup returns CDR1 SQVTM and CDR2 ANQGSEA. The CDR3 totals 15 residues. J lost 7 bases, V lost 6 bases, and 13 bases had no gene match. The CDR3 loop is CSVRTTTGEGEKLFF. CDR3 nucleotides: TGCAGCGTCCGAACGACGACAGGGGAAGGTGAAAAACTGTTTTTT. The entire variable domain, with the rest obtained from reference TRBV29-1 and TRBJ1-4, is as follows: SAVISQKPSRDICQRGTSLTIQCQVDSQVTMMFWYRQQPGQSLTLIATANQGSEATYESGFVIDKFPISRPNLTFSTLTVSNMSPEDSSIYLCSVRTTTGEGEKLFFGSGTQLSVL.

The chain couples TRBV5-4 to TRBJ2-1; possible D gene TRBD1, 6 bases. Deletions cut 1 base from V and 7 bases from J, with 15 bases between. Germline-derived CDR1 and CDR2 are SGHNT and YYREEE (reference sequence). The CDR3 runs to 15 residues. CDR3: CASSLKGGLRNEQFF. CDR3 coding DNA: TGTGCCAGCAGCTTGAAAGGGGGTTTGCGAAATGAGCAGTTCTTC.

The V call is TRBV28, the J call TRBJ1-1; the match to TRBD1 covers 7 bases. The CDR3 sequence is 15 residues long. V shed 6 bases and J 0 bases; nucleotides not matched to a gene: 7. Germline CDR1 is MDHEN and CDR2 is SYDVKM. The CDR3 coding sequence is TGTGCCAGCAGGGGAAGGACAGGTCTGAACACTGAAGCTTTCTTT. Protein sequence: CASRGRTGLNTEAFF.

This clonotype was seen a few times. As DNA, the CDR3 is TGCAGCGTTGCATCTTTGGAAAACATTCAGTACTTC. It is translated as CSVASLENIQYF. The rearrangement links TRBV29-1 to TRBJ2-4, with D hard to call. Trimming removed 4 bases from V and 5 bases from J, with 9 bases in between. The length of the CDR3 is 12 residues. Germline V gene data show CDR1 as SQVTM and CDR2 as ANQGSEA. Complete variable domain (other parts from reference TRBV29-1 and TRBJ2-4): SAVISQKPSRDICQRGTSLTIQCQVDSQVTMMFWYRQQPGQSLTLIATANQGSEATYESGFVIDKFPISRPNLTFSTLTVSNMSPEDSSIYLCSVASLENIQYFGAGTRLSVL.

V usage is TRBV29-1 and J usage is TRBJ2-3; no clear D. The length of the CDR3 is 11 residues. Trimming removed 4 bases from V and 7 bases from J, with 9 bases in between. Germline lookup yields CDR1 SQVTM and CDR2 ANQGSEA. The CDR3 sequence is CSVARGYTQYF. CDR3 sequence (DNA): TGCAGCGTTGCTAGAGGTTATACGCAGTATTTT.

Here the CDR3 DNA reads TGCAGTGCCAAACAGGGCTCCTACGAGCAGTACTTC. The encoded protein is CSAKQGSYEQYF. The gene calls are TRBV20-1 and TRBJ2-7, with D possibly matching TRBD1 (6 bases). V was pared by 6 bases and J by 0 bases, with 9 bases between. CDR1 DFQATT and CDR2 SNEGSKA come from the germline V gene (reference sequence). The CDR3 is 12 residues long.

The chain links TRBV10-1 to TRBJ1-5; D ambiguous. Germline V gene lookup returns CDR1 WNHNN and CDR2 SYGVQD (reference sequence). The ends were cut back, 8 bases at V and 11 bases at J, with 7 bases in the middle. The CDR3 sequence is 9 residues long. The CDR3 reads CASPATQHF. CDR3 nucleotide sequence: TGCGCCAGCCCGGCGACCCAGCATTTT.

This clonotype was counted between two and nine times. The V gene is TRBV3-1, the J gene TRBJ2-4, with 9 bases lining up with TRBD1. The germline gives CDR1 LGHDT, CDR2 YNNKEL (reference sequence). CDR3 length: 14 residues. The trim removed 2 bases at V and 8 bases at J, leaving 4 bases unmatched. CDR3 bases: TGTGCCAGCAGCCAAAGGACAGGGGAATACATTCAGTACTTC. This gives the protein CASSQRTGEYIQYF. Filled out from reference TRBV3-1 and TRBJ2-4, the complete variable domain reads DTAVSQTPKYLVTQMGNDKSIKCEQNLGHDTMYWYKQDSKKFLKIMFSYNNKELIINETVPNRFSPKSPDKAHLNLHINSLELGDSAVYFCASSQRTGEYIQYFGAGTRLSVL.

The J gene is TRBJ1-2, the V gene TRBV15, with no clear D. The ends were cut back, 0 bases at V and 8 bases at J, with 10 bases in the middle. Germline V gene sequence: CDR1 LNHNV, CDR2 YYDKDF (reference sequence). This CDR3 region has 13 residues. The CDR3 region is CATSRESPGGYTF. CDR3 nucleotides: TGTGCCACCAGCAGAGAGTCTCCAGGAGGCTACACCTTC.

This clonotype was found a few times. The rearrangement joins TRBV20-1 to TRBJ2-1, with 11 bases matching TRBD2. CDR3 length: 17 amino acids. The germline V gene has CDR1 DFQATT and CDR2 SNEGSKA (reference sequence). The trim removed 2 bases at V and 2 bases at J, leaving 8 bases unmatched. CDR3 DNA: TGCAGTGCTAGAATGAACCGACTAGCGGGGCCCTACAATGAGCAGTTCTTC. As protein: CSARMNRLAGPYNEQFF.

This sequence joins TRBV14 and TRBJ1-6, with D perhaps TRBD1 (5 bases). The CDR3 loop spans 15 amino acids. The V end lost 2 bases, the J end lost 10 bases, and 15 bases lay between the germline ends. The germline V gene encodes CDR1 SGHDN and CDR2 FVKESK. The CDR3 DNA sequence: TGTGCCAGCAGCCAACTCCAGGGCCCTAGGTCACCCCTCCACTTT. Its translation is CASSQLQGPRSPLHF.

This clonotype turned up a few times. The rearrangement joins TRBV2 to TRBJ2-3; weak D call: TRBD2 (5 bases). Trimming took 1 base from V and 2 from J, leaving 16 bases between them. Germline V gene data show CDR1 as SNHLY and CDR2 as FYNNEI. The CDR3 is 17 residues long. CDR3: CASSEGSGGLLTDTQYF. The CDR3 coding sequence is TGTGCCAGCAGTGAAGGGAGTGGAGGACTCCTCACAGATACGCAGTATTTT. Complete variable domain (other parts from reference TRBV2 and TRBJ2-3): EPEVTQTPSHQVTQMGQEVILRCVPISNHLYFYWYRQILGQKVEFLVSFYNNEISEKSEIFDDQFSVERPDGSNFTLKIRSTKLEDSAMYFCASSEGSGGLLTDTQYFGPGTRLTVL.

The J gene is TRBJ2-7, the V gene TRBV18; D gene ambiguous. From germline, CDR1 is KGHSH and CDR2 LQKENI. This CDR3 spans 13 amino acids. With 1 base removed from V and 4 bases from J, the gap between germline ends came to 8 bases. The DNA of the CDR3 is TGTGCCAGCTCACCACGCATGGAATACGAGCAGTACGTC. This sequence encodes CASSPRMEYEQYV.

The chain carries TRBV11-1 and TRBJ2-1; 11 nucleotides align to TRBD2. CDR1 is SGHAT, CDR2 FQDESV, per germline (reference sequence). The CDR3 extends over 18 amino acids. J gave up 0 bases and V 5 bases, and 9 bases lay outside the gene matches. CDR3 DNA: TGTGCCAGCAGCCAACTAGCGGGGGCCTCTAGCTCCTACAATGAGCAGTTCTTC. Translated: CASSQLAGASSSYNEQFF.

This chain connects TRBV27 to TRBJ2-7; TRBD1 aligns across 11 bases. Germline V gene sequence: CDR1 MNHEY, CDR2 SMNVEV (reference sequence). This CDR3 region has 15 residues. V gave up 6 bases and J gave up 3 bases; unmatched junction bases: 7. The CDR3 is CASRMYGTGGYEQYV. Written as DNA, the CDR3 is TGTGCCAGCAGGATGTACGGGACAGGGGGCTACGAGCAGTACGTC.